This T cell receptor beta chain is drawn from a study of cytomegalovirus exposure and HLA in healthy donors (dated by TCRdb to 2016 to 2017). With respect to the entire study: In an earlier analysis of approximately 640 of the donors, 276 Gb of sequence data and 95 million to 130 million unique TCR beta sequences from 150 million to 200 million T cells were reported. In a later analysis, previously published TCR beta repertoires from several hundred donors were re-analyzed and high-resolution HLA genotyping was added so that TCR occurrence patterns could be studied. The study aimed to test whether cataloging public T cell receptors could reveal signatures of past pathogen exposure. Rather than using new phenotypic data, the later analysis identified candidate immune exposures from TCR beta sequences and from how often those sequences occurred across donors. Typing coverage varied by locus: roughly 620-640 donors for A, B, C, DRB1 and DQB1; approximately 500 for DQA1; nearly 610 for DPA1; roughly 450 for DPB1. Among about 400 genotyped donors of the cohort, an average of approximately 220,000 unique TCR beta nucleotide sequences was sequenced per donor, of which approximately 19% were non-productive. Four to six DR-DQ haplotypes were handled as single units for association and clustering, since linkage in the cohort was strong. A later genetic analysis took genome-wide SNP genotypes for 398 of the 666 donors and used that subset as a discovery cohort. Roughly 300 gigabases of sequencing data and 70 million to 95 million unique TCR sequences made up an early release that covered approximately 620 HLA-typed donors. Donor age, sex, ethnicity and CMV serostatus were compiled together with the repertoire data. To decide whether each TCR beta V gene segment behaved as functional or pseudogenic, an earlier analysis of nearly 600 of the donors relied on high-throughput TCR beta sequencing. To predict cytomegalovirus infection status, the study combined high-throughput TCR immunosequencing, statistical association of individual TCRs with disease status, and machine learning. Among the approximately 400 genotyped donors, approximately 76% belonged to the genetic ancestry cluster associated with self-reported Caucasian donors. Using immunosequencing, the study profiled T cell repertoires from fewer than 700 subjects and related those repertoires to cytomegalovirus serostatus. Besides the first cohort of around 700 subjects, a separate validation cohort made up of 120 different subjects was used. All discovery cohort repertoires had been generated using a single sequencing platform. HLA typing covered class I and class II loci at four-digit resolution. Summary of the overall study and its limitations: Across donors, most TCR sequences were observed very rarely, whereas some public TCRs were present in many individuals. The authors suggested that the approach could potentially be generalized to other disease states and immunological phenotypes. A cluster of highly shared sequence variants was judged likely to represent a technical artifact of the sequencing pipeline. Only TCR beta chains were sequenced in this cohort, and the absence of alpha or paired-chain data limited detectable features. In a later analysis, most CMV-associated TCR beta chains were found to appear HLA-restricted, with HLA associations seemingly driven largely by CMV exposure. CMV serostatus was the only immune exposure information available for the cohort. The study listed approximately 160 TCR beta chains as associated with cytomegalovirus. Compared with equally common non-associated chains, HLA-associated TCR beta chains in a later analysis were more clonally expanded and had lower generation probabilities. Linkage disequilibrium might explain the correlated functional status among segregating V segments, but an unknown experimental factor could not be excluded. Three of the identified cytomegalovirus-associated TCR beta chains were confirmed in vitro to be specific for cytomegalovirus antigens. A further reported finding was that TCR beta sequences accurately predicted the HLA-A and HLA-B alleles for most subjects in the first cohort. Several of the top co-occurrence clusters appeared to be linked to parvovirus B19, influenza, CMV and Epstein-Barr virus, according to a later analysis. In a later genetic analysis, fewer N-insertions in productive TCRs were reported among donors in an Asian-associated ancestry cluster than the roughly 700-donor mean. At a false discovery rate of 0.05, a later analysis linked 16,000 or so TCR beta sequences to specific HLA alleles. When HLA alleles, especially DR and DQ, strongly co-occurred, TCR associations were difficult to assign to individual alleles. The classifier was reported to diagnose cytomegalovirus status with high specificity and sensitivity in both the original cohort and the validation cohort. The earlier analysis of some 540 of the donors excluded 15 to 20 rarely observed V segments, including chromosome 9 orphons, because counts were too low. The presence/absence analyses assumed that sequencing depth was roughly uniform across donors, and that assumption may not be true. In an earlier analysis of over 550 of the donors, most TCR beta V segments were observed in productive rearrangements about 87% or about 30% of the time, broadly matching IMGT annotations. A later genetic analysis associated a missense DCLRE1C variant with V-gene and J-gene trimming of TCR beta chains, and an independent cohort replicated the association. Because some donors lacked HLA typing at each locus, the association tests relied only on the typed subset. In a later analysis, the rate of TCR association differed among HLA loci, with DRB1 alleles having the most associated TCRs and HLA-C alleles having the fewest. Some IMGT-functional V segments, including TRBV6-2 and TRBV6-3, could not be distinguished by the 87-base-pair reads and were therefore excluded.

The cohort was made up of 500 to 850 healthy bone marrow donors. At the time of sampling, all cohort members were nominally healthy, though unrecorded immune exposures were likely present. The donor was CMV seropositive and belonged to the group of 250 to 300 seropositive cohort members. A peripheral blood sample was provided by each donor, and peripheral blood mononuclear cells were used for TCR beta sequencing. Genomic DNA was extracted from the blood cell samples with the Qiagen DNeasy Blood Extraction Kit. Concerning this clone itself: Its antigen is currently not known. No much larger clone is present one base from it, and per-base qualities are unavailable.

Per the germline V gene, LGHNT is the CDR1 and FRNRAP is the CDR2. V is reduced by 1 base and J by 1 base, leaving a spacing of 7 bases between them. The cysteine opens and the phenylalanine closes a CDR3 of 14 amino acids. The kept DNA is CDR3 alone, 42 bases in frame from the first base. Receptor amplification or capture employed the immunoSEQ multiplex PCR assay. A mixture of 60 forward primers for TCR Vbeta segments and 13 reverse primers for TCR Jbeta segments was used in the multiplex PCR. A multiplex PCR assay on genomic DNA amplified the CDR3 region of rearranged TCR beta genes. The Illumina HiSeq System was used to sequence the amplified TCR beta libraries as 87-base-pair reads. The authors processed their data as follows. In a later analysis, tens of millions of unique TCR beta chains were counted across the approximately 670 repertoires, and roughly 9.9 million of these chains were shared by at least two donors. A nearest-neighbor algorithm error-corrected the raw reads and collapsed the reads into unique sequences, merging closely related sequences to remove PCR and sequencing errors. To assign V, D and J gene segments, CDR3 sequences were aligned to IMGT reference sequences. For a sequence to be retained, at least a six-nucleotide match to both a V gene segment and a J gene segment was required. A rearrangement counted as productive if the CDR3 had no stop codons and remained in frame with V and J, and every other rearrangement counted as non-productive. CDR3 was defined according to IMGT convention as the region running from the second conserved V-encoded cysteine to the conserved J-encoded phenylalanine. The earlier analysis of about 500 of the donors excluded sequences that lacked an unambiguous match to a single V gene segment. In an earlier analysis of 500 to 750 of the donors, V segments were called functional above 56.7% productive rearrangements and were called segregating when the between-donor standard deviation exceeded 5%. A statistical classification framework was built to diagnose cytomegalovirus status from the catalog of TCR beta chain sequences. In a later analysis, TCR nucleotide sequences were compared against IMGT/GENE-DB human TR gene sequences so that V and J genes could be assigned. Using the TCRdist pipeline, a later analysis assigned CDR3 sequences along with most-parsimonious VDJ recombination scenarios. A later analysis defined each TCR beta chain by its CDR3 amino acid sequence plus V-gene family, and excluded reads lacking a unique V-gene family. In a later analysis, approximately 640 highly shared, low-generation-probability nucleotide sequences were removed to address suspected cross-contamination and a sequencing artifact. In a later analysis, a clonal expansion index for each public chain was calculated from normalized within-repertoire ranks of inferred template counts. Generation probabilities in a later analysis came from a VDJ recombination model fitted to out-of-frame rearrangements, and those results were checked against IGoR. A later analysis scored TCR-TCR, TCR-HLA and TCR-CMV co-occurrence with hypergeometric tests, applying a repertoire-size bias correction to TCR pairs. A later analysis estimated false discovery rates by permuting HLA or CMV assignments 20 times. A later analysis grouped co-occurring TCRs with DBSCAN, adding TCRdist sequence similarity when clustering within HLA-allele-positive subsets. Co-occurrence clustering excluded repertoires with fewer than 30,000 or more than 120,000 public chains, plus five with anomalous nucleotide sharing. TCRdb obtained this table from immuneACCESS and retained in-frame rearrangements with V and J assigned. These tables miss some clones; where compared with another copy, unresolved V genes account for less than half of the shortfall, and the remainder is unexplained. That table gives V, J and clone size, and the DNA gave D and trimming. The sample data list 97,000 or so clones, and approximately 71% of these were observed just once. 8% to 10% of the sample is in the top ten clones.

This clonotype originated in a male donor in good health and CMV-seropositive. This receptor chain uses TRBV12-5 and TRBJ2-5; a tentative D call is TRBD1 (5 bases match). Material for sequencing was PBMCs. The CDR3 reads as follows: CASGLGTFQETQYF. The nucleotide sequence reads as follows: TGTGCTAGTGGTTTGGGGACATTCCAAGAGACCCAGTACTTC.